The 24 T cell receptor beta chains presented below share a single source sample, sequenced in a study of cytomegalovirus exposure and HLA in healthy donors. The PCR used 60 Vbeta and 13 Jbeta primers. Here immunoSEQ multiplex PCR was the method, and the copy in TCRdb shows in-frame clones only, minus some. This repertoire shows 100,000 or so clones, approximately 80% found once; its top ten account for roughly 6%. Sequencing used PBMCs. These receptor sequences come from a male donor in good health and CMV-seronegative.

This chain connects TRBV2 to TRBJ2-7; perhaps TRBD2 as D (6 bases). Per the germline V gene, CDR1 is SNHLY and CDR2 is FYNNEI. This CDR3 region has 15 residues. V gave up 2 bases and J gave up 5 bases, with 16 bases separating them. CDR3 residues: CASSEIAAGRDEQYF. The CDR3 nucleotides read TGTGCCAGCAGTGAAATAGCGGCAGGCAGGGACGAGCAGTACTTC.

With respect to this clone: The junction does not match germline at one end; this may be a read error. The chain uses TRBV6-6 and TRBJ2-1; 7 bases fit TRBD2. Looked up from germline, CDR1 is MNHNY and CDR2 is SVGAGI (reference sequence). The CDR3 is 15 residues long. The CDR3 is CAGSSGTPLGNEQFF. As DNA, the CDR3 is TGTGCCGGCAGCAGCGGGACCCCCCTGGGGAATGAGCAGTTCTTC.

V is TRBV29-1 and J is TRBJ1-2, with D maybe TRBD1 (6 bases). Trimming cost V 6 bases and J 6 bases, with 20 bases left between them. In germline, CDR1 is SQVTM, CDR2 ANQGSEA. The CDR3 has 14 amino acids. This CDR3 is CSVAHPGHSDGYTF. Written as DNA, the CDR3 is TGCAGCGTCGCTCATCCGGGACATTCGGATGGCTACACCTTC.

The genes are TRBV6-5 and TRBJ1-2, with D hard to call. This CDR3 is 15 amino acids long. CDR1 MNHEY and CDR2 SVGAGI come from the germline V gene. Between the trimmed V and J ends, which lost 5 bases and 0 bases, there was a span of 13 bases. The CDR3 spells CASSPRQVSNYGYTF. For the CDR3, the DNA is TGTGCCAGCAGTCCCCGGCAGGTATCTAACTATGGCTACACCTTC.

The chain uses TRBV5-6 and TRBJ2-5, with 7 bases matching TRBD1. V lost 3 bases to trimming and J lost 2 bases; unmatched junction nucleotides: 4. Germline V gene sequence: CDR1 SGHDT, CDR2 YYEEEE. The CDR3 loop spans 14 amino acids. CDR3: CASSSSRGQETQYF. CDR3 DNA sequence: TGTGCCAGCAGCTCGAGCAGGGGGCAAGAGACCCAGTACTTC.

The CDR3 here is CASSLFGGYEQYF. The CDR3 nucleotides read TGTGCCAGCAGCTTATTCGGGGGGTACGAGCAGTACTTC. V is TRBV7-8 and J is TRBJ2-7, with 7 bases matching TRBD2. Germline V gene sequence: CDR1 SGHVS, CDR2 FQNEAQ. After removal of 2 bases from V and 4 bases from J, the junction contained 2 bases not matched to a gene. The length of the CDR3 is 13 residues.

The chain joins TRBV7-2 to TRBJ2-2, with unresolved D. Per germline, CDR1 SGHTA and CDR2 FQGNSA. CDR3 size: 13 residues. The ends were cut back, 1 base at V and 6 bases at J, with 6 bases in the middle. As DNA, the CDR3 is TGTGCCAGCAGCTTAGTAGTTCCCGGGGAGCTGTTTTTT. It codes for CASSLVVPGELFF.

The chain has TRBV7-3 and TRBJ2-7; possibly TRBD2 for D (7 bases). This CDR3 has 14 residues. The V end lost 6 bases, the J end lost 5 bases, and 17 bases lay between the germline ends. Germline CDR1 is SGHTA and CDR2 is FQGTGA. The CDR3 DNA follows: TGTGCCAGCAGTCCTAGGGGGGGGGTCCACGAGCAGTACTTC. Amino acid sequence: CASSPRGGVHEQYF.

CDR3 in DNA: TGTGCCAGCAGGAACAGTCAGGGGGGCGAGCAGTACTTC. This sequence encodes CASRNSQGGEQYF. The chain joins TRBV28 to TRBJ2-7, with D perhaps TRBD1 (7 bases). CDR1 MDHEN and CDR2 SYDVKM come from the germline V gene. Trimming took off 6 bases at V and 6 bases at J, with 15 bases between the two ends. This CDR3 has 13 amino acids.

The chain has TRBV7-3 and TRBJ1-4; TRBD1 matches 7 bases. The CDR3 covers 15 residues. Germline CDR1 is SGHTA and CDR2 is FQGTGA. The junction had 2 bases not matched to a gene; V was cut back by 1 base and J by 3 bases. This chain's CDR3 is CASSLNDRANEKLFF. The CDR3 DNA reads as TGTGCCAGCAGCTTAAACGACAGGGCTAATGAAAAACTGTTTTTT.

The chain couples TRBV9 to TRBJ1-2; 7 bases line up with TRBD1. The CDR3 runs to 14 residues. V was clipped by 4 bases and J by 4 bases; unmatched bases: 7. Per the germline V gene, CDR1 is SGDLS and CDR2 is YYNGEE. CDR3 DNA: TGTGCCAGCAGCTTACAGGGGACCCCCTATGGCTACACCTTC. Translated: CASSLQGTPYGYTF. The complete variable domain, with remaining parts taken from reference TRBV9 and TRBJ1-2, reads DSGVTQTPKHLITATGQRVTLRCSPRSGDLSVYWYQQSLDQGLQFLIQYYNGEERAKGNILERFSAQQFPDLHSELNLSSLELGDSALYFCASSLQGTPYGYTFGSGTRLTVV.

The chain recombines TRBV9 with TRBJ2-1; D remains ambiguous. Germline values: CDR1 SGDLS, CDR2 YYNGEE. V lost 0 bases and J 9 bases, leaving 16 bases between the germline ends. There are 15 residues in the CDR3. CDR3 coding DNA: TGTGCCAGCAGCGTAGTTATAGCTCCCGGTGCTGAGCAGTTCTTC. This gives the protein CASSVVIAPGAEQFF. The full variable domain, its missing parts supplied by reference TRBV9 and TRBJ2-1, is DSGVTQTPKHLITATGQRVTLRCSPRSGDLSVYWYQQSLDQGLQFLIQYYNGEERAKGNILERFSAQQFPDLHSELNLSSLELGDSALYFCASSVVIAPGAEQFFGPGTRLTVL.

The CDR3 bases are TGTGCCAGCACAAGTCCCTCCCGGACTAGCGGGGCAGATACGCAGTATTTT. Translation gives CASTSPSRTSGADTQYF. This chain connects TRBV28 to TRBJ2-3, with 12 bases matching TRBD2. The junction had 12 bases not matched to a gene; V was cut back by 7 bases and J by 4 bases. In germline, CDR1 is MDHEN, CDR2 SYDVKM. The CDR3 is 17 residues long.

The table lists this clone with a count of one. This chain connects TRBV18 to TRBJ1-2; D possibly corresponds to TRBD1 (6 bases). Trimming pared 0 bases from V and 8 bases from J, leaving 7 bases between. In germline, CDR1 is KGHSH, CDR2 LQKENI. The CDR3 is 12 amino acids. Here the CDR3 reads CASSPPQGGYTF. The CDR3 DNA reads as TGTGCCAGCTCACCACCTCAGGGGGGCTACACCTTC.

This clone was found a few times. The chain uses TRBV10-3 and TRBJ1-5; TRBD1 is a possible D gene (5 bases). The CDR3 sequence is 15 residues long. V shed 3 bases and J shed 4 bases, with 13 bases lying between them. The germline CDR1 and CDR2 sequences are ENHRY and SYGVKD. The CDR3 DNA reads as TGTGCCATCAGTGAAACTGGGGCAACGAATCAGCCCCAGCATTTT. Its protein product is CAISETGATNQPQHF.

The chain's CDR3 is CASSSPQAEDHEQYF. The CDR3 region has the DNA TGTGCCAGCAGCTCCCCCCAGGCGGAGGACCACGAGCAGTACTTC. The genes are TRBV7-9 and TRBJ2-7; D is perhaps TRBD2 (5 bases). The ends were cut back, 4 bases at V and 5 bases at J, with 18 bases in the middle. CDR3 length: 15 residues. Germline V gives CDR1 SEHNR, CDR2 FQNEAQ (reference sequence).

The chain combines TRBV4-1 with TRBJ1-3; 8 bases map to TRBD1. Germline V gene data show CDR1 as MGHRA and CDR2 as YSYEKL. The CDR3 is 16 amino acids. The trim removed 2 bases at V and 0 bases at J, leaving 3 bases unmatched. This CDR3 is CASSQTTGGSGNTIYF. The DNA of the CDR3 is TGCGCCAGCAGCCAAACCACAGGGGGCTCTGGAAACACCATATATTTT.

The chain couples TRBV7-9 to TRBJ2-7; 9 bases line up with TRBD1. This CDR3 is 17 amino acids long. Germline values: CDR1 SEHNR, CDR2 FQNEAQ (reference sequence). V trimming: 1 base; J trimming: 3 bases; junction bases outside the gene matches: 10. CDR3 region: CASSLGTRTGVNYEQYF. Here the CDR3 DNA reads TGTGCCAGCAGCTTAGGAACTAGGACAGGGGTGAACTACGAGCAGTACTTC.

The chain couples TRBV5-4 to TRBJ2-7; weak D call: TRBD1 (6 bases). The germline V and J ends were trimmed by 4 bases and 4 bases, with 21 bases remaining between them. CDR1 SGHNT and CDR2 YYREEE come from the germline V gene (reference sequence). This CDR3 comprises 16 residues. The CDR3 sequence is CASSPGLGAPGYEQYF. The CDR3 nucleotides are TGTGCCAGCAGCCCCGGCCTGGGGGCGCCTGGATACGAGCAGTACTTC.

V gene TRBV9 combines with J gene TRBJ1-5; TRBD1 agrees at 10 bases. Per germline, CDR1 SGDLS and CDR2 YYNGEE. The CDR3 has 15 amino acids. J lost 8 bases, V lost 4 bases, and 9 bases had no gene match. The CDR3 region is CASSLSGTGDEPQHF. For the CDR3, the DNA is TGTGCCAGCAGCCTCAGTGGGACAGGGGACGAGCCCCAGCATTTT.

The CDR3 DNA sequence: TGTGCCAGTAGTAAAGGGGCCGGGGAGCTGTTTTTT. It translates to CASSKGAGELFF. The rearrangement uses TRBV19 and TRBJ2-2, with D maybe TRBD1 (5 bases). The germline gives CDR1 LNHDA, CDR2 SQIVND (reference sequence). CDR3 length: 12 residues. Trimming took off 4 bases at V and 6 bases at J, with 6 bases between the two ends.

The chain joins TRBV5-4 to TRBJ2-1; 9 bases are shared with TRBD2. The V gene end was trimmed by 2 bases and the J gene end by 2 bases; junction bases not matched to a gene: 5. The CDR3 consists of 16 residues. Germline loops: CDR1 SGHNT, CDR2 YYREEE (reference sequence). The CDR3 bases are TGTGCCAGCAGCTTTGGGACTAGCCGAACCTACAATGAGCAGTTCTTC. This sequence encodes CASSFGTSRTYNEQFF.

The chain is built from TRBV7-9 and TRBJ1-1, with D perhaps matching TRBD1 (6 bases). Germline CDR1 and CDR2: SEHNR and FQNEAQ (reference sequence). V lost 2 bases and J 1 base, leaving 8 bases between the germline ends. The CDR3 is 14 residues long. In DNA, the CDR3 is TGTGCCAGCAGCTTACAGGGGAAGAACACTGAAGCTTTCTTT. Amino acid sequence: CASSLQGKNTEAFF.

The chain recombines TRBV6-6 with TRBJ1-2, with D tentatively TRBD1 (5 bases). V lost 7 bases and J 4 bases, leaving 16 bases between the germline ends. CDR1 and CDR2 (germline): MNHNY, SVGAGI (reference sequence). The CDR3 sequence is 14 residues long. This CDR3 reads CASTREGRVYGYTF. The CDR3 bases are TGTGCCAGCACCCGGGAGGGGCGGGTCTATGGCTACACCTTC.